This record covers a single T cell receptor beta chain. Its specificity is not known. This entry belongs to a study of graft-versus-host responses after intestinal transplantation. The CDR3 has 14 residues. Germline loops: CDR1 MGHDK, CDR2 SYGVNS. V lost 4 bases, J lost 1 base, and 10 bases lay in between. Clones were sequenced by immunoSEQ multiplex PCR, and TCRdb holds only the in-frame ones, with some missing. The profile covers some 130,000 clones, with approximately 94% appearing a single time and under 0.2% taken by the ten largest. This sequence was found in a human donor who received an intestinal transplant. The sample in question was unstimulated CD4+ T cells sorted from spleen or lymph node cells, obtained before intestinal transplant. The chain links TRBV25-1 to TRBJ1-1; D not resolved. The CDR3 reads CASSASATNTEAFF. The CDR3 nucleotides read TGTGCCAGCAGTGCCTCGGCGACGAACACTGAAGCTTTCTTT. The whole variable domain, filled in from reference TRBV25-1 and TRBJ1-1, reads EADIYQTPRYLVIGTGKKITLECSQTMGHDKMYWYQQDPGMELHLIHYSYGVNSTEKGDLSSESTVSRIRTEHFPLTLESARPSHTSQYLCASSASATNTEAFFGQGTRLTVV.